This T cell receptor beta chain was observed in a study of shared clonotypes between healthy human individuals (dated by TCRdb to the early 2020s). With respect to the entire study: The cohort comprised a couple of women and a few men aged 18 to 49 years. Each donor's leukapheresis produced roughly between about 0.8 and 8.9 billion PBMCs. For each donor, CD4 naive and CD4 memory were each given three plates, CD8 naive was given two plates, and CD8 memory was given one plate. Blood TCR repertoires of roughly 5 healthy adults were deeply sequenced to estimate repertoire size and the extent of clonotype sharing between individuals. Different laboratories and diverse techniques were used to prepare libraries and sequence TCR repertoires, to increase sequencing depth and limit assay-specific biases.

General conclusions and limits of the study: Clonotypes shared by all four sorted-subset donors showed higher generation probabilities than non-shared clonotypes. Naive subsets generally had larger estimated clonotype richness than memory subsets did. Even with the large sequencing depth, rarefaction of the sorted-subset datasets indicated that sequencing was incomplete. Because the study included a small number of donors, the genetic and exposure-history diversity represented was limited. Sampling was restricted to blood, and TCR repertoires in tissue are likely to differ from TCR repertoires in blood. Pairwise subsampling led to the expectation that sequencing depth would affect the degree of clonotype sharing among donors. Sharing across four donors was observed for around 4.8% of naive CD4, 3.5% of naive CD8, about 2.3% of memory CD4, and about 0.4% of memory CD8 clonotypes.

TCR CDR3 regions were amplified from genomic DNA by multiplex PCR using the deep immunoSEQ assay. Extracted genomic DNA from each cell subset was distributed evenly across all wells of several immunoSEQ 96-well plates, and each plate was treated as a replicate. For sorted subsets, each replicate PCR was loaded with around 220 ng genomic DNA, equivalent to 30,000 or so T cell genomes. The purified libraries were quantified using a Qubit 3.0 fluorometer, sized with a Bioanalyzer 2100, and then quantified again using the KAPA Library Quantification kit. Every immunoSEQ 96-well plate was sequenced on a separate single-read 150-cycle Illumina NextSeq 550 flow cell. The original methods were these. Because only junctional sequences without quality scores were contained in the immunoSEQ output, filtering matching that applied to full-length reads could not be performed. To assign V/J genes and CDR3, sequences were annotated using PyIR, a Python wrapper for IgBLAST v1.9, with IMGT germline references. Reads were filtered out if the reads had weak V/J assignments (E-value above 1e-6), no CDR3, stop codons, out-of-frame junctions, or ambiguous translated residues. V3J clonotypes were defined by identical inferred V gene, J gene, and CDR3 amino acid sequence. Percentage overlap between repertoires was calculated by dividing the number of shared unique clonotypes by the size of the smaller repertoire. RTK rarefaction, the Chao1 estimator, and Recon v2.1 estimates of unobserved clonotypes were used to assess repertoire richness. For all TCRbeta clonotypes obtained by the gDNA method from a handful of donors, generation probabilities were computed with OLGA. The source is immuneACCESS, and TCRdb retained only in-frame sequences with V and J called. Part of the clones is not carried over; for the studies checked, unresolved V genes explain less than half of this, and the remainder is unexplained. V and J calls and clone size come straight from that table; D and trimming were deduced from the DNA. This sample is represented by over a million clones; about 75% of them were singletons. The leading ten clones occupy around 1.5% of the sample.

Healthy HIV-negative adults with no recently reported acute infections or vaccinations were included as donors. Every donor was a Caucasian adult living in Nashville, Tennessee, USA. CD4+ T cells were enriched through magnetic negative selection, after which naive cells were positively selected on CD45RA and the remaining negative fraction served as the memory subset. After blood collection by leukapheresis, PBMCs were isolated using Ficoll-Histopaque density gradient centrifugation and then cryopreserved in the vapor phase of liquid nitrogen. Purity and quantity of every magnetically sorted T cell population were checked by analytical flow cytometry. Genomic DNA was isolated from each sorted fraction and quantified by UV absorbance on a Nanodrop 2000c. In regard to this clone: Its antigen target is currently unknown. Base-call qualities are not available, and no considerably larger clone is one nucleotide away.

The V end loses 5 bases and the J end loses 7 bases, and a stretch of 14 bases separates them. Looking up the germline V gene (reference sequence) yields CDR1 GTSNPN and CDR2 SVGIG. CDR3 length: 12 amino acids, cysteine to phenylalanine. Left in the record is the CDR3 DNA by itself, 36 bases read in frame from the first base. The receptor chain draws on TRBV30 and TRBJ1-2; the D region possibly corresponds to TRBD1 (6 bases align). Sequenced input: memory CD4+ T cells sorted from blood. The cell subset or site label, as the study defines it: CD45RA-negative fraction. The receptor was derived from a man younger than 35 in good health. The DNA sequence is given as TGTGCCTGGGGTGAGGGGGGCGCTGGCTACACCTTC. Translated, it gives CAWGEGGAGYTF.